Given below is one T cell receptor (beta chain) in context. Its matching antigen is unknown. The data were obtained in a study of monozygotic twins with inflammatory bowel disease. Study observations and caveats: Data gave no support to a single strong signal or clonotype associated with IBD. Healthy co-twins, by inverse Simpson, had higher TCRbeta diversity than their siblings with IBD.

Per donor, approximately 2.6 ml of blood was collected and frozen. cDNA was produced in eight separate reactions per sample. Reanalyzing the 5' RACE reads, TCRdb keeps one entry per CDR3 protein, without DNA. Here the sample table reports more than 350,000 distinct CDR3 sequences. Germline V CDR1 and CDR2: SGDLS, YYNGEE. The CDR3 has 16 amino acids. The chain combines TRBV9 with TRBJ2-1. The material sequenced was blood. This receptor was obtained from a human donor with ulcerative colitis or Crohn's disease, or a healthy co-twin of an affected twin (not recorded which). The CDR3: CASSVVAFSSYNEQFF.